These 28 T cell receptor beta chains share one sample of origin, sequenced in a study of T-cell reconstitution after alpha-beta-depleted transplantation in children. Library preparation (for TCRbeta) was performed with unique molecular identifiers. TCRdb reanalysed the PCR reads using MiXCR and keeps one entry per CDR3 protein. The sample consists of 90,000 to 130,000 distinct CDR3 sequences, 10% to 13% of them appearing once. Sample: PBMCs, taken before TCRalphabeta/CD19-depleted stem cell transplant. These receptor sequences come from a boy between 2 and 10 years old with acute lymphoblastic leukemia, due to receive a stem cell transplant.

About this clonotype: Possible read error: a much larger clone is one base away. The DNA of the CDR3 is TGTGCCAGCAGGGACGCCGGAGCTCCTATCTATGGCTACACCTTC. Amino acids: CASRDAGAPIYGYTF. This rearrangement joins TRBV12-3 or TRBV12-4 to TRBJ1-2; unclear D gene. The CDR3 covers 15 residues. The V gene lost 6 bases and the J gene lost 4 bases, with 18 bases spanning the gap.

In its sample, this clonotype was seen many times. This chain connects TRBV27 to TRBJ2-1; 11 bases map to TRBD2. The length of the CDR3 is 16 residues. The trim removed 2 bases at V and 9 bases at J, leaving 9 bases unmatched. Germline V gene sequence: CDR1 MNHEY, CDR2 SMNVEV (reference sequence). CDR3 residues: CASSLGGTSGGGEQFF. The CDR3 nucleotides are TGTGCCAGCAGTTTAGGGGGGACTAGCGGTGGGGGTGAGCAGTTCTTC.

The J gene is TRBJ2-7, the V gene TRBV20-1; D remains unclear. V shed 8 bases and J shed 0 bases, with 11 bases lying between them. This CDR3 comprises 12 residues. Germline CDR1 reads DFQATT; CDR2 reads SNEGSKA (reference sequence). This CDR3 is CSPNGGSYEQYF. CDR3 DNA sequence: TGCAGTCCCAATGGCGGCTCCTACGAGCAGTACTTC.

V gene TRBV12-3 or TRBV12-4 combines with J gene TRBJ2-3, with D possibly called TRBD1 or TRBD2 (5 bases each). Deletions cut 7 bases from V and 1 base from J, with 15 bases between. The CDR3 extends over 15 amino acids. This CDR3 reads CASTRRDGRTDTQYF. The CDR3 region has the DNA TGTGCCAGCACTCGCCGGGACGGCCGCACAGATACGCAGTATTTT.

This clonotype has a handful of counts. The chain carries TRBV7-8 and TRBJ2-7; D is ambiguous. The CDR3 extends over 13 amino acids. In germline, CDR1 is SGHVS, CDR2 FQNEAQ. Trimming pared 1 base from V and 5 bases from J, leaving 9 bases between. The CDR3 region has the DNA TGTGCCAGCAGCTTAGGGGTTGCGGACGAGCAGTACTTC. This gives the protein CASSLGVADEQYF.

V is TRBV18 and J is TRBJ2-5; 11 bases line up with TRBD1. In germline, CDR1 is KGHSH, CDR2 LQKENI. The CDR3 consists of 17 residues. The J segment lost 1 base and the V segment lost 3 bases, leaving 7 bases of the junction unmatched. This CDR3 is CASSPLDRGPLQETQYF. CDR3 sequence (DNA): TGTGCCAGCTCACCGCTGGACAGGGGGCCCCTCCAAGAGACCCAGTACTTC.

This clonotype was counted at least ten times. The chain couples TRBV12-3 or TRBV12-4 to TRBJ2-1, with a tentative D call TRBD1 (5 bases). The germline V and J ends were trimmed by 2 bases and 7 bases, with 9 bases remaining between them. The CDR3 is made up of 13 amino acids. In DNA, the CDR3 is TGTGCCAGCAGTTTAAACAGGTGGAATGAGCAGTTCTTC. Its translation is CASSLNRWNEQFF.

In its sample, this clonotype was seen many times. V and J are TRBV5-6 and TRBJ2-2; TRBD1 agrees at 7 bases. Trimming at V came to 3 bases and at J to 2 bases, leaving 4 bases not matched to a gene. This CDR3 has 15 amino acids. Germline lookup yields CDR1 SGHDT and CDR2 YYEEEE. CDR3 region: CASSWDRSNTGELFF. The CDR3 DNA reads as TGTGCCAGCAGCTGGGACAGAAGTAACACCGGGGAGCTGTTTTTT.

This clonotype was observed many times. The chain employs TRBV20-1 and TRBJ2-2; 8 bases fit TRBD2. V lost 6 bases to trimming and J lost 7 bases; unmatched junction nucleotides: 13. The germline gives CDR1 DFQATT, CDR2 SNEGSKA (reference sequence). CDR3 length equals 15 residues. For the CDR3, the DNA is TGCAGTGCAACTAGCGGTTTGACGGACCACGGGGAGCTGTTTTTT. Its protein product is CSATSGLTDHGELFF.

This clonotype was found a few times. The chain has TRBV3-1 and TRBJ2-7; 8 nucleotides line up with TRBD2. The CDR3 contains 14 residues. Trimming took 4 bases from V and 4 from J; bases not matched to a gene: 6. Germline CDR1 and CDR2: LGHDT and YNNKEL (reference sequence). The CDR3 DNA follows: TGTGCCAGCAGCCGTCCGGGGGGGAGTTACGAGCAGTACTTC. As protein: CASSRPGGSYEQYF.

This clonotype was found a few times. J is TRBJ2-2 and V is TRBV5-6; D might be TRBD1 (6 bases). Trimming stripped 0 bases from V and 6 bases from J, with 18 bases between. Per the germline V gene, CDR1 is SGHDT and CDR2 is YYEEEE. The CDR3 sequence is 17 residues long. The CDR3 loop is CASSLGTGFSYPGELFF. The CDR3 nucleotides are TGTGCCAGCAGCTTGGGCACAGGGTTTAGTTATCCCGGGGAGCTGTTTTTT.

This clonotype was counted many times. V is TRBV6-5 and J is TRBJ1-2; a weak D match, TRBD1 (5 bases). Germline V lookup: CDR1 MNHEY, CDR2 SVGAGI. V lost 6 bases, J lost 4 bases, and 15 bases lay in between. The CDR3 contains 14 residues. The chain's CDR3 is CASSRLPGGYGYTF. Written as DNA, the CDR3 is TGTGCCAGCAGCCGGCTGCCGGGGGGCTATGGCTACACCTTC.

The chain couples TRBV5-1 to TRBJ1-2; D unclear. Germline V gene sequence: CDR1 SGHRS, CDR2 YFSETQ. The CDR3 runs to 14 residues. Trimming shortened V by 0 bases and J by 2 bases, and 8 bases separated the two germline ends. CDR3 in DNA: TGCGCCAGCAGCTTGGACATTAGGAACTATGGCTACACCTTC. As protein: CASSLDIRNYGYTF.

The chain uses TRBV6-1 and TRBJ2-7; TRBD1 or TRBD2 may be the D gene (6 bases each). This CDR3 has 15 amino acids. The V gene lost 6 bases and the J gene lost 0 bases, with 15 bases spanning the gap. Germline CDR1 MNHNS, CDR2 SASEGT. CDR3: CASSRGGGSSYEQYF. CDR3 nucleotides: TGTGCCAGCAGCAGAGGAGGGGGGAGCTCCTACGAGCAGTACTTC.

This CDR3 reads CASSFSGREYNEQFF. In DNA, the CDR3 is TGTGCCAGCAGCTTTAGTGGGCGGGAGTACAATGAGCAGTTCTTC. V usage is TRBV7-9 and J usage is TRBJ2-1; 7 nucleotides line up with TRBD2. Germline CDR1 is SEHNR and CDR2 is FQNEAQ (reference sequence). This CDR3 is 15 amino acids long. Trimming at V came to 3 bases and at J to 4 bases, leaving 6 bases not matched to a gene.

The rearrangement links TRBV7-2 to TRBJ2-2, with 7 nucleotides matching TRBD2. This CDR3 contains 16 residues. Trimming cost V 0 bases and J 4 bases; bases outside gene matches: 5. The germline V gene encodes CDR1 SGHTA and CDR2 FQGNSA. This chain's CDR3 is CASSLAPGEGTGELFF. CDR3 sequence (DNA): TGTGCCAGCAGCTTAGCCCCGGGGGAGGGCACCGGGGAGCTGTTTTTT.

This clonotype was recorded many times. The chain combines TRBV7-6 with TRBJ2-1; D call uncertain. The V gene lost 5 bases and the J gene lost 2 bases, with 13 bases spanning the gap. The germline V gene has CDR1 SGHVS and CDR2 FNYEAQ. The CDR3 is 15 amino acids. CDR3 DNA sequence: TGTGCCAGCAGCGAACAAATAGATCCCTACAATGAGCAGTTCTTC. It translates to CASSEQIDPYNEQFF.

This rearrangement joins TRBV5-1 to TRBJ1-1, with D possibly TRBD1 on 5 matching bases. The CDR3 totals 18 residues. V gave up 4 bases and J gave up 6 bases, with 28 bases separating them. From germline, CDR1 is SGHRS and CDR2 YFSETQ. Written as DNA, the CDR3 is TGCGCCAGCAGCACCGACCGCCGACAGAGCGCGGGGGAGGCTGAAGCTTTCTTT. Protein sequence: CASSTDRRQSAGEAEAFF.

In its sample, this clonotype was seen many times. The chain is built from TRBV20-1 and TRBJ2-1; TRBD1 might be the D (6 bases). The CDR3 sequence is 15 residues long. Germline CDR1 DFQATT, CDR2 SNEGSKA (reference sequence). Trimming shortened V by 4 bases and J by 5 bases, and 18 bases separated the two germline ends. CDR3 amino acids: CSATQGGPGDNEQFF. Written as DNA, the CDR3 is TGCAGTGCTACACAGGGCGGCCCAGGGGACAATGAGCAGTTCTTC.

This clonotype has more than one count but fewer than ten. The V call is TRBV5-1, the J call TRBJ2-7; 10 nucleotides line up with TRBD1. J lost 0 bases, V lost 2 bases, and 8 bases had no gene match. Germline V lookup: CDR1 SGHRS, CDR2 YFSETQ. The CDR3 totals 17 residues. CDR3: CASSLNRGTGDSYEQYF. Here the CDR3 DNA reads TGCGCCAGCAGCTTAAATAGAGGGACAGGGGACTCCTACGAGCAGTACTTC.

This clonotype was found a few times. The rearrangement links TRBV7-9 to TRBJ2-1; 8 bases map to TRBD2. This CDR3 has 15 residues. Looked up from germline, CDR1 is SEHNR and CDR2 is FQNEAQ (reference sequence). The V gene end was trimmed by 6 bases and the J gene end by 9 bases; junction bases not matched to a gene: 13. This CDR3 reads CASRALAGGVGEQFF. For the CDR3, the DNA is TGTGCCAGCAGAGCTTTGGCGGGAGGAGTGGGTGAGCAGTTCTTC.

This clonotype was detected ten times or more. This rearrangement joins TRBV12-3 or TRBV12-4 to TRBJ2-3, with D uncertain. V shed 2 bases and J shed 3 bases, with 3 bases lying between them. CDR3 size: 12 residues. In DNA form, the CDR3 reads TGTGCCAGCAGTTTAATGACAGATACGCAGTATTTT. This sequence encodes CASSLMTDTQYF.

This clonotype has only a few counts. V is TRBV19 and J is TRBJ2-2, with D hard to call. The V end lost 4 bases, the J end lost 6 bases, and 12 bases lay between the germline ends. The CDR3 sequence is 14 residues long. Germline CDR1 is LNHDA and CDR2 is SQIVND (reference sequence). CDR3 in DNA: TGTGCCAGTAGTAACCAGCTAAAGGCCGGGGAGCTGTTTTTT. Its protein is CASSNQLKAGELFF.

The chain employs TRBV9 and TRBJ2-6, with 9 nucleotides matching TRBD1. The CDR3 has 18 residues. V gave up 4 bases and J gave up 5 bases; unmatched junction bases: 13. Germline lookup yields CDR1 SGDLS and CDR2 YYNGEE. CDR3 in DNA: TGTGCCAGCAGCACTACGGGACAGGGCGGATATTGGGCCAACGTCCTGACTTTC. Translated: CASSTTGQGGYWANVLTF.

This clonotype has a handful of counts. The chain recombines TRBV20-1 with TRBJ2-1; no firm D call. The CDR3 is 15 amino acids. In germline, CDR1 is DFQATT, CDR2 SNEGSKA (reference sequence). With 3 bases removed from V and 7 bases from J, the gap between germline ends came to 19 bases. CDR3 residues: CSARGSSLIVNEQFF. The DNA for the CDR3 is TGCAGTGCTAGGGGGTCCTCCTTGATAGTGAATGAGCAGTTCTTC.

The CDR3 DNA follows: TGCGCCAGCAGCTCGAGCGCGAACACTGAAGCTTTCTTT. Translation: CASSSSANTEAFF. The chain employs TRBV5-1 and TRBJ1-1; no reliable D call. The CDR3 is made up of 13 amino acids. Between the trimmed V and J ends, which lost 3 bases and 1 base, there was a span of 7 bases. CDR1 is SGHRS and CDR2 is YFSETQ in the germline V gene. Full variable domain (missing parts from reference TRBV5-1 and TRBJ1-1): KAGVTQTPRYLIKTRGQQVTLSCSPISGHRSVSWYQQTPGQGLQFLFEYFSETQRNKGNFPGRFSGRQFSNSRSEMNVSTLELGDSALYLCASSSSANTEAFFGQGTRLTVV.

J is TRBJ2-7 and V is TRBV28; perhaps TRBD1 as D (6 bases). The CDR3 has 20 residues. Germline V gene data show CDR1 as MDHEN and CDR2 as SYDVKM. Trimming took 0 bases from V and 3 from J, leaving 27 bases between them. This CDR3 reads CASSLWTPRAQGGRLYEQYF. The CDR3 coding sequence is TGTGCCAGCAGTTTATGGACCCCCCGGGCACAGGGTGGGAGACTCTACGAGCAGTACTTC.

In its sample, this clonotype was seen many times. V usage is TRBV7-2 and J usage is TRBJ2-7; D might be TRBD2 (5 bases). This CDR3 comprises 14 residues. Trimming took 1 base from V and 0 from J, leaving 7 bases between them. In germline, CDR1 is SGHTA, CDR2 FQGNSA. DNA for the CDR3: TGTGCCAGCAGCTTAGGAGGGATCTCCTACGAGCAGTACTTC. Amino acids: CASSLGGISYEQYF. Variable domain in full (rest from reference TRBV7-2 and TRBJ2-7): GAGVSQSPSNKVTEKGKDVELRCDPISGHTALYWYRQSLGQGLEFLIYFQGNSAPDKSGLPSDRFSAERTGGSVSTLTIQRTQQEDSAVYLCASSLGGISYEQYFGPGTRLTVT.